The 11 T cell receptor beta chains reported below all come from one sample, sequenced in a study of Graves' ophthalmopathy and Graves' hyperthyroidism. RNA transcripts were the template, and TCR beta CDR3 regions were amplified from them. An initial RT-PCR round employing HTBI primers preceded a second-round multiplex PCR. TCRdb reprocessed the multiplex PCR reads via MiXCR and lists one record per CDR3 protein. In the table there are about 400,000 distinct CDR3 sequences, around 18% of which are singletons. The sample was peripheral blood. These receptors were collected from a woman in her late teens or twenties with Graves' ophthalmopathy.

This chain uses TRBV4-1 with TRBJ1-1; D remains unclear. The length of the CDR3 is 13 residues. From germline, CDR1 is MGHRA and CDR2 YSYEKL. Trimming removed 4 bases from V and 7 bases from J, with 13 bases in between. The CDR3, as DNA: TGCGCCAGCAGCCCTATCCTACTAAATGAAGCTTTCTTT. Translating it yields CASSPILLNEAFF.

The chain links TRBV6-2 or TRBV6-3 to TRBJ2-7; D is perhaps TRBD1 (6 bases). CDR3 length: 12 residues. Germline-derived CDR1 and CDR2 are MNHEY and SVGEGT. The CDR3 here is CAAGDTTYEQYF. The CDR3 DNA reads TGTGCGGCCGGGGACACTACCTACGAGCAGTACTTC.

This clonotype was found many times. The chain employs TRBV4-2 and TRBJ2-7; 8 bases map to TRBD2. The CDR3 extends over 16 amino acids. The germline V gene has CDR1 LGHNA and CDR2 YNFKEQ. V gave up 5 bases and J gave up 2 bases; unmatched junction bases: 11. CDR3 in amino acids: CASSKAGAGDPYEQYF. CDR3 coding DNA: TGTGCCAGCAGCAAAGCCGGAGCGGGAGATCCCTACGAGCAGTACTTC.

This clonotype was observed at least ten times. The junction does not match germline at one end; this may be a read error. V is TRBV24-1 and J is TRBJ2-7; TRBD2 aligns across 10 bases. This CDR3 spans 13 amino acids. CDR1 and CDR2 from the germline V gene are KGHDR and SFDVKD. The chain's CDR3 is CVTGTGTSDEQYF. CDR3 DNA sequence: TGTGTCACCGGAACCGGGACTAGCGACGAGCAGTACTTC.

At least ten counts were recorded for this clonotype. The CDR3 here is CASSPWGGMVSNQPQHF. DNA of the CDR3: TGTGCCAGCAGCCCCTGGGGGGGGATGGTTAGCAATCAGCCCCAGCATTTT. This rearrangement joins TRBV7-6 to TRBJ1-5; the D gene is possibly TRBD1 (5 bases). V was pared by 5 bases and J by 0 bases, with 17 bases between. The V gene's germline CDR1 is SGHVS and CDR2 FNYEAQ. The CDR3 has 17 residues. The full variable domain, with the rest looked up from reference TRBV7-6 and TRBJ1-5, is GAGVSQSPRYKVTKRGQDVALRCDPISGHVSLYWYRQALGQGPEFLTYFNYEAQQDKSGLPNDRFSAERPEGSISTLTIQRTEQRDSAMYRCASSPWGGMVSNQPQHFGDGTRLSIL.

The table lists this clonotype with many counts. J is TRBJ1-5 and V is TRBV6-2 or TRBV6-3; 8 bases line up with TRBD1. With 7 bases clipped from V and 5 bases from J, the junction kept 10 bases outside the gene matches. The CDR3 contains 15 residues. The germline gives CDR1 MNHEY, CDR2 SVGEGT. CDR3 DNA: TGTGCCAGCACCACTTCCAGGGGGCTCGATCAGCCCCAGCATTTT. Translated, it gives CASTTSRGLDQPQHF.

The chain combines TRBV6-2 or TRBV6-3 with TRBJ2-7; TRBD2 matches at 13 bases. J lost 0 bases, V lost 6 bases, and 5 bases had no gene match. Germline CDR1 and CDR2: MNHEY and SVGEGT. The CDR3 covers 16 residues. CDR3 residues: CASSGLAGAVSYEQYF. In DNA form, the CDR3 reads TGTGCCAGCAGCGGACTAGCGGGGGCAGTCTCCTACGAGCAGTACTTC.

This clonotype occurred many times. This chain links TRBV28 with TRBJ1-2; D remains ambiguous. The CDR3 sequence is 13 residues long. From germline, CDR1 is MDHEN and CDR2 SYDVKM. The ends were cut back, 8 bases at V and 6 bases at J, with 16 bases in the middle. This chain's CDR3 is CASRSTVSDGYTF. In DNA, the CDR3 is TGTGCCAGCCGAAGTACAGTTAGTGATGGCTACACCTTC.

This clonotype was seen a few times. V gene TRBV6-1 combines with J gene TRBJ1-2, with a tentative D call TRBD1 (6 bases). This CDR3 contains 14 residues. Germline CDR1 reads MNHNS; CDR2 reads SASEGT. The V gene lost 4 bases and the J gene lost 4 bases, with 13 bases spanning the gap. The CDR3 loop is CASSVSRGPYGYTF. CDR3 DNA sequence: TGTGCCAGCAGTGTCAGCAGGGGACCCTATGGCTACACCTTC.

The rearrangement joins TRBV20-1 to TRBJ2-7; no definite D call. Germline V gene data show CDR1 as DFQATT and CDR2 as SNEGSKA (reference sequence). Trimming took 3 bases from V and 5 from J, leaving 11 bases between them. CDR3 length: 12 amino acids. CDR3 coding DNA: TGCAGTGCTAGTACCCATCGGGACGAGCAGTACTTC. It is translated as CSASTHRDEQYF.

This clonotype was detected many times. J is TRBJ2-7 and V is TRBV28; possibly TRBD1 for D (5 bases). The CDR3 consists of 14 residues. Looked up from germline, CDR1 is MDHEN and CDR2 is SYDVKM. V shed 6 bases and J shed 1 base, with 13 bases lying between them. CDR3 amino acids: CASRSRQPSYEQYF. As DNA, the CDR3 is TGTGCCAGCAGATCTAGACAGCCATCCTACGAGCAGTACTTC.